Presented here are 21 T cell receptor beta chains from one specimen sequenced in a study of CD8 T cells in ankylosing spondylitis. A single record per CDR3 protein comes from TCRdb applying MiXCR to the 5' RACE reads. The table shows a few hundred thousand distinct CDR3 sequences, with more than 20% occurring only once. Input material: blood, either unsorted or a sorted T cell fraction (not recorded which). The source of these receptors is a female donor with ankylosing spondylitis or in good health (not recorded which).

This CDR3 reads CASSDDRGGDTQYF. CDR3 DNA: TGCGCCAGCAGCGATGACAGGGGGGGAGATACGCAGTATTTT. The rearrangement uses TRBV5-1 and TRBJ2-3, with 9 bases lining up with TRBD1. The length of the CDR3 is 14 residues. V gave up 4 bases and J gave up 5 bases; unmatched junction bases: 5. Germline CDR1 SGHRS, CDR2 YFSETQ.

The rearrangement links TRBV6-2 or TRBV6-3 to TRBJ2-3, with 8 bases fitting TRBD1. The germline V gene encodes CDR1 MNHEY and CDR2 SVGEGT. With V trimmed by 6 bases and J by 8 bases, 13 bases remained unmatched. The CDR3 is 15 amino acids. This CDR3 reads CASSISSRGQGTQYF. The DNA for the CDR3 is TGTGCCAGCAGCATTTCCTCTCGCGGACAGGGTACGCAGTATTTT.

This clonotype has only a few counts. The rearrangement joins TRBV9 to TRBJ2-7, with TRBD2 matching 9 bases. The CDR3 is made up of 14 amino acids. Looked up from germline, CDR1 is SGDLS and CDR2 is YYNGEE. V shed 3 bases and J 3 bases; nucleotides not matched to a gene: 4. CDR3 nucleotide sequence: TGTGCCAGCAGCGAGGGACTAGCAGACTACGAGCAGTACTTC. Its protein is CASSEGLADYEQYF.

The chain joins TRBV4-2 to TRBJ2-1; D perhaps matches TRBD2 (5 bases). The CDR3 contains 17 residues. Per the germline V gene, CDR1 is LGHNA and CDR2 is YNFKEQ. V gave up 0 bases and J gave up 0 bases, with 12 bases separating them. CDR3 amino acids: CASSQDFPGSSYNEQFF. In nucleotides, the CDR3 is TGTGCCAGCAGCCAAGATTTCCCGGGAAGCTCCTACAATGAGCAGTTCTTC.

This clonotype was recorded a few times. CDR3 loop: CASSPGDGSSYNEQFF. The DNA for the CDR3 is TGTGCCAGCAGCCCTGGGGACGGGAGCTCCTACAATGAGCAGTTCTTC. V and J are TRBV7-2 and TRBJ2-1; D perhaps matches TRBD2 (6 bases). CDR3 length: 16 residues. Trimming took off 5 bases at V and 0 bases at J, with 14 bases between the two ends. CDR1 is SGHTA and CDR2 is FQGNSA in the germline V gene.

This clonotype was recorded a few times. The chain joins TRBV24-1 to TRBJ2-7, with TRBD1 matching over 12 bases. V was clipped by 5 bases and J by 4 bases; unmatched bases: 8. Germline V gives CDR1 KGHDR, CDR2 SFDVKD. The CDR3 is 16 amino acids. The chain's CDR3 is CATSAPGQGARYEQYF. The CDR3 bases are TGTGCCACCAGTGCCCCGGGACAGGGGGCGCGGTACGAGCAGTACTTC.

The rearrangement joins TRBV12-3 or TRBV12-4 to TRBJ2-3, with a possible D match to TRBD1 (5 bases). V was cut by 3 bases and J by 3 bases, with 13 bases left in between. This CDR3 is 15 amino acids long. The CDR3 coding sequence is TGTGCCAGCAGTTTGAGACGACAGACTACAGATACGCAGTATTTT. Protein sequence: CASSLRRQTTDTQYF.

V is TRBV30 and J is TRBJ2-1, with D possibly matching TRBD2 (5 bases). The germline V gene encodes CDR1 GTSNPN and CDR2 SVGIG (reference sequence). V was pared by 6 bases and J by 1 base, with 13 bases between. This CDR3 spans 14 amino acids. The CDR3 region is CACGKDLSYNEQFF. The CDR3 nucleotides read TGTGCCTGTGGGAAGGACTTGTCCTACAATGAGCAGTTCTTC.

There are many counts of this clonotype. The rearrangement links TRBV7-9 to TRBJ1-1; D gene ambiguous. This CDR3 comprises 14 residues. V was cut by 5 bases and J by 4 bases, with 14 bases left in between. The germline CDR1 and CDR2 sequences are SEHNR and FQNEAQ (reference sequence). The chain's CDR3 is CASSRTEKSTEAFF. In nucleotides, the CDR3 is TGTGCCAGCAGCAGGACGGAGAAGAGCACTGAAGCTTTCTTT.

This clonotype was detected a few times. For the CDR3, the DNA is TGTGCCAGCAGCTCAGACAGGCCTATTGGAGGCACAGATACGCAGTATTTT. Amino acids: CASSSDRPIGGTDTQYF. The chain combines TRBV11-2 with TRBJ2-3; the D gene is possibly TRBD1 (6 bases). The germline CDR1 and CDR2 sequences are SGHAT and FQNNGV. V shed 4 bases and J shed 1 base, with 18 bases lying between them. There are 17 residues in the CDR3.

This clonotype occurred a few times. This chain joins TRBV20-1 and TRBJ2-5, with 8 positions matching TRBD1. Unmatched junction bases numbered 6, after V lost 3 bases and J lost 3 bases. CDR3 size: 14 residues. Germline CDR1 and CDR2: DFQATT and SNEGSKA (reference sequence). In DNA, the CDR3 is TGCAGTGCTAGTATGGACAGGGTAAAAGAGACCCAGTACTTC. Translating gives CSASMDRVKETQYF.

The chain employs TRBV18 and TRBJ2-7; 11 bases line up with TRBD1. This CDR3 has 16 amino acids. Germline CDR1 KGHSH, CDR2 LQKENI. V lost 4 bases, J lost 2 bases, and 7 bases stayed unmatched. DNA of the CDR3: TGTGCCAGCTCACTAGGACAGGGGGCTACAACCTACGAGCAGTACTTC. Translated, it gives CASSLGQGATTYEQYF.

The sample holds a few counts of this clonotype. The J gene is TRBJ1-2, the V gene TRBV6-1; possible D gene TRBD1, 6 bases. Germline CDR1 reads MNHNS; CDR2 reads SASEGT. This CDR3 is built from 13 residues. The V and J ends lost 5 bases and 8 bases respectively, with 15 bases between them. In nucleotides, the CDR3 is TGTGCCAGCAGTCTGATACAGGGTGGAGGCTACACCTTC. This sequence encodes CASSLIQGGGYTF.

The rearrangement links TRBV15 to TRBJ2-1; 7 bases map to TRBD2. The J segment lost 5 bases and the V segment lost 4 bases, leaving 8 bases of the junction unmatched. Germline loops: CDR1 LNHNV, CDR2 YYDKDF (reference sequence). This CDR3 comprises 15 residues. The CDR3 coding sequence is TGTGCCACCAGCACCCCCCGAGGGAGGGACAATGAGCAGTTCTTC. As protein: CATSTPRGRDNEQFF.

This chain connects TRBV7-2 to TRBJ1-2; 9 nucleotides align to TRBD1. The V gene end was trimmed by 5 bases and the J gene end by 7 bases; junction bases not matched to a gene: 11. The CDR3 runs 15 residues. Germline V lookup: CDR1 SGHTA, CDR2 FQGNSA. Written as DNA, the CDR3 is TGTGCCAGCAGCCAAAACAGGGGGCGAGGGGGTGGCTACACCTTC. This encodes CASSQNRGRGGGYTF.

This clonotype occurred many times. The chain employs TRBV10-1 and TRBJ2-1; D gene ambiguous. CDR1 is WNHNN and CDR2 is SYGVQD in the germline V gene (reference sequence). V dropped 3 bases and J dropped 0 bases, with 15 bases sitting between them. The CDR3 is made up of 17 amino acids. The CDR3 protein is CASSDLSARLSYNEQFF. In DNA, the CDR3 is TGCGCCAGCAGTGATTTATCAGCGAGACTCTCCTACAATGAGCAGTTCTTC.

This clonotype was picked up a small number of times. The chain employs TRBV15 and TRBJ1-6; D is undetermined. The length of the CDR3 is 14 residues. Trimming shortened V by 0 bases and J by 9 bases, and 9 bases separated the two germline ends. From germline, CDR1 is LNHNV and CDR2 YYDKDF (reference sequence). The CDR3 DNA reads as TGTGCCACCAGCAGAGATTTTGGGCGTTCACCCCTCCACTTT. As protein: CATSRDFGRSPLHF.

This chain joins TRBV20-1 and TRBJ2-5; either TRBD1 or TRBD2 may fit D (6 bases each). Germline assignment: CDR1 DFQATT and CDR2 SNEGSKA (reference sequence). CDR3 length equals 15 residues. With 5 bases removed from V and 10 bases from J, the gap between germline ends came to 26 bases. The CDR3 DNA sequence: TGCAGTGCTTCGGCGGGGACACCACCTCTCGCGAGCCAGTACTTC. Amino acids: CSASAGTPPLASQYF.

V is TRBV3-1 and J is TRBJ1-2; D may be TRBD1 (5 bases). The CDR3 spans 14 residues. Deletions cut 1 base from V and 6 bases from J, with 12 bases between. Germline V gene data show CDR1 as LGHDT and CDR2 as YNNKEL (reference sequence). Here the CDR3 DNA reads TGTGCCAGCAGCCAAGCAAAGGGGATTAATGGCTACACCTTC. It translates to CASSQAKGINGYTF.

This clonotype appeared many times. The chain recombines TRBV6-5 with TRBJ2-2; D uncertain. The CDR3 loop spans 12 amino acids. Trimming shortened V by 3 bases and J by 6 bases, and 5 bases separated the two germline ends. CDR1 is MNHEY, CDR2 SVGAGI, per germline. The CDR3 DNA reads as TGTGCCAGCAGTTATCTTCCCGGGGAGCTGTTTTTT. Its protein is CASSYLPGELFF.

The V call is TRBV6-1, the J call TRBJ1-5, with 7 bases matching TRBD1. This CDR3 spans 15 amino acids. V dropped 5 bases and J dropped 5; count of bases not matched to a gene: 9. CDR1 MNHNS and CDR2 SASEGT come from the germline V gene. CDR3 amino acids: CASSPYTTGDQPQHF. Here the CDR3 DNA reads TGTGCCAGCAGTCCCTACACCACAGGGGATCAGCCCCAGCATTTT.